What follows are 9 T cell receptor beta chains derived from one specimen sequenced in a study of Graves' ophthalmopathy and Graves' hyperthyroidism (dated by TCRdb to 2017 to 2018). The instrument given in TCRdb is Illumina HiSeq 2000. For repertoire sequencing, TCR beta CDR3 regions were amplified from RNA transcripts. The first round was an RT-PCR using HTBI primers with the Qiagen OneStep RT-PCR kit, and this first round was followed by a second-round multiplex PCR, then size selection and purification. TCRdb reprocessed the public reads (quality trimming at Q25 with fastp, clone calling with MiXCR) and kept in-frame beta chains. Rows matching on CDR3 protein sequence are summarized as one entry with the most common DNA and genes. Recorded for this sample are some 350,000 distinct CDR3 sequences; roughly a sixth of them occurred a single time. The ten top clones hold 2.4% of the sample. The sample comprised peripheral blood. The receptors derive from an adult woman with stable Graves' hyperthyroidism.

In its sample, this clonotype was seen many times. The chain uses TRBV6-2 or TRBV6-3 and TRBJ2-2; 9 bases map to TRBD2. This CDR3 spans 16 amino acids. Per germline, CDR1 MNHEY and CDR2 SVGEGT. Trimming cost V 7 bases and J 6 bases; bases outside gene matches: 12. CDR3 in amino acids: CASTNGGLAGPGELFF. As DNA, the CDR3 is TGTGCCAGCACCAACGGGGGACTAGCTGGTCCCGGGGAGCTGTTTTTT.

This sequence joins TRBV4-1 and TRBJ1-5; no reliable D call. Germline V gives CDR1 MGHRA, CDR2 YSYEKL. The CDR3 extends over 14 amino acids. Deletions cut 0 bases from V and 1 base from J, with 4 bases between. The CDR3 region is CASSQERSNQPQHF. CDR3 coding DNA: TGCGCCAGCAGCCAAGAGAGGAGCAATCAGCCCCAGCATTTT.

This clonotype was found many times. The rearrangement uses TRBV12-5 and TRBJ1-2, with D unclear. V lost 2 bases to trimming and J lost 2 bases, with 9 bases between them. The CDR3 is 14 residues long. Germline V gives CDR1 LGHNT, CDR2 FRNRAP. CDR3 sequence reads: CASGLTSQNYGYTF. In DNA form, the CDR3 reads TGTGCTAGTGGTTTGACCAGTCAGAACTATGGCTACACCTTC.

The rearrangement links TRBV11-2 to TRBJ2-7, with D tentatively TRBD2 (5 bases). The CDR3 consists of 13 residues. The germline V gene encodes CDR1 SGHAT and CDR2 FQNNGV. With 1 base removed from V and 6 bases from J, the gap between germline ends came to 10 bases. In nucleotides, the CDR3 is TGTGCCAGCAGCTTAGCAGTAGGGAGCGAGCAGTACTTC. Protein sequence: CASSLAVGSEQYF. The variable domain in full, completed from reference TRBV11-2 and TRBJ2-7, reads EAGVAQSPRYKIIEKRQSVAFWCNPISGHATLYWYQQILGQGPKLLIQFQNNGVVDDSQLPKDRFSAERLKGVDSTLKIQPAKLEDSAVYLCASSLAVGSEQYFGPGTRLTVT.

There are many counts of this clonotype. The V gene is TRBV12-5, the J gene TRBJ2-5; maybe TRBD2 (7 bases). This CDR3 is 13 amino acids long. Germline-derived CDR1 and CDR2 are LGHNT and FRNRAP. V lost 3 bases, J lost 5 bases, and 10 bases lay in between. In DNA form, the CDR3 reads TGTGCTAGTGGTTTACAGGGAGGGGAGACCCAGTACTTC. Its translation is CASGLQGGETQYF.

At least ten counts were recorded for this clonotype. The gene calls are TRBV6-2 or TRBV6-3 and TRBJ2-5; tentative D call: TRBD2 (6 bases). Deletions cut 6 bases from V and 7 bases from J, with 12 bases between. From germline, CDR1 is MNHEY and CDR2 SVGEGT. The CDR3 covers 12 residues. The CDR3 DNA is TGTGCCAGCAGGCGTTCGGAGGGGACCCAGTACTTC. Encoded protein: CASRRSEGTQYF.

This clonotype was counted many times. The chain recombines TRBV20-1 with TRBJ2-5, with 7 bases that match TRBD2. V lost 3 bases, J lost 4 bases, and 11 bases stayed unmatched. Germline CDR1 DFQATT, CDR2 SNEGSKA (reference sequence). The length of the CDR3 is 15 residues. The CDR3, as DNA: TGCAGTGCTAGGGGGAGCGGGAAGACTCTAGAGACCCAGTACTTC. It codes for CSARGSGKTLETQYF.

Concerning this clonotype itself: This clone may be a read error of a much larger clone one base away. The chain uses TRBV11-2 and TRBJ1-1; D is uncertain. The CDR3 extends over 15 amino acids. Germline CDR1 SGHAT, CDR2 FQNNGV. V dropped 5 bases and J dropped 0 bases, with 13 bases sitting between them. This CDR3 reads CASSPTTLMNTEAFF. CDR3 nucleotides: TGTGCCAGCAGCCCGACAACATTAATGAACACTGAAGCTTTCTTT.

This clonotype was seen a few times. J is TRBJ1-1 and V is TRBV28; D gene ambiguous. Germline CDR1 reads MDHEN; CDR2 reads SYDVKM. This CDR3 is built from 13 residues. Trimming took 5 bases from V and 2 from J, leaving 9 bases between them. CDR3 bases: TGTGCCAGCAGTCAACCCCCAAACACTGAAGCTTTCTTT. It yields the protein CASSQPPNTEAFF.